What follows are 5 T cell receptor beta chains derived from one specimen sequenced in a study of T cells in Graves' hyperthyroidism and ophthalmopathy. Amplified TCR beta CDR3 regions came from RNA transcripts. In the first-round RT-PCR of the TCR CDR3, the HTBI primer set was used. TCRdb re-analysed the multiplex PCR reads in MiXCR, keeping a single row per CDR3 protein. The table lists roughly 500,000 distinct CDR3 sequences, approximately 14% of them singletons, with roughly 5.7% in the top ten. The sample comprised blood. These receptors were collected from a woman in her thirties with Graves' hyperthyroidism that later progressed to Graves' ophthalmopathy.

This clonotype was picked up many times. The chain combines TRBV3-1 with TRBJ2-7; 8 bases match TRBD1. Germline V gene lookup returns CDR1 LGHDT and CDR2 YNNKEL (reference sequence). The length of the CDR3 is 18 residues. Unmatched junction bases numbered 16, after V lost 1 base and J lost 5 bases. CDR3 sequence reads: CASSQVGLSWTGSNEQYF. The DNA for the CDR3 is TGTGCCAGCAGCCAAGTAGGACTTTCGTGGACAGGGTCCAACGAGCAGTACTTC.

In this sample, this clonotype turned up many times. The CDR3 bases are TGCAGTGCTGGGGGAAGCGGGAAGGGCGAGCAGTACTTC. Translation gives CSAGGSGKGEQYF. The V gene is TRBV20-1, the J gene TRBJ2-7; the match to TRBD2 covers 7 bases. In germline, CDR1 is DFQATT, CDR2 SNEGSKA (reference sequence). The trim removed 5 bases at V and 6 bases at J, leaving 10 bases unmatched. CDR3 length equals 13 residues.

This clonotype was recorded at least ten times. The chain links TRBV19 to TRBJ2-5, with D perhaps matching TRBD1 (6 bases). The CDR3 is made up of 14 amino acids. The V end lost 5 bases, the J end lost 2 bases, and 12 bases lay between the germline ends. In germline, CDR1 is LNHDA, CDR2 SQIVND (reference sequence). CDR3 DNA: TGTGCCAGTAGTCCAATCGGACAGCAAGAGACCCAGTACTTC. This sequence encodes CASSPIGQQETQYF. The variable domain in full, with the rest retrieved from reference TRBV19 and TRBJ2-5, is DGGITQSPKYLFRKEGQNVTLSCEQNLNHDAMYWYRQDPGQGLRLIYYSQIVNDFQKGDIAEGYSVSREKKESFPLTVTSAQKNPTAFYLCASSPIGQQETQYFGPGTRLLVL.

This clonotype was counted between two and nine times. V is TRBV30 and J is TRBJ2-7; D unclear. CDR3 length equals 14 residues. Germline loops: CDR1 GTSNPN, CDR2 SVGIG (reference sequence). With 2 bases removed from V and 0 bases from J, the gap between germline ends came to 11 bases. The CDR3 here is CAWSLELDSYEQYF. The CDR3, as DNA: TGTGCCTGGAGTTTAGAGTTGGACTCCTACGAGCAGTACTTC.

This clonotype was counted ten times or more. The gene calls are TRBV19 and TRBJ1-1; D unclear. Per germline, CDR1 LNHDA and CDR2 SQIVND (reference sequence). This CDR3 is 14 amino acids long. Trimming removed 1 base at V and 3 bases at J, with 9 bases between. CDR3 sequence reads: CASSIAMVYTEAFF. The CDR3 bases are TGTGCCAGTAGTATAGCCATGGTTTACACTGAAGCTTTCTTT.